The sequence of this T cell receptor beta chain was determined in a study of blood T cell repertoires in COVID-19 (TCRdb year 2020). Background on the whole study: Samples from collaborators originated in the United States, Italy and Spain and spanned both the acute and convalescent phases of COVID-19. The samples were drawn from the first 160 participants of the ongoing ImmuneRACE study and from some 1,300 subjects provided by 6 global collaborators. The repertoires were released in a freely available public database intended as a resource for research on the immune response to SARS-CoV-2. Deeply sampled blood TCRbeta repertoires from subjects exposed to, actively infected with, or recovered from COVID-19 were included in the dataset. Nearly every sample came with metadata listing a de-identified subject ID, COVID-19 status, age in years and sex. The material from the prospective study consisted of cDNA or gDNA derived from T cells, B-cell-depleted T cells, or PBMCs. Where HLA class I and class II types were available, the types were taken from metadata supplied by the sample provider, not from assay-based typing.

In Seattle, one collaborating source enrolled patients while the infection was active and tracked those patients longitudinally over the course of disease. Each collaborating institution followed its own protocols to collect whole blood in K2EDTA tubes. For TCRbeta analysis, collaborators shipped samples as frozen whole blood, isolated PBMCs, or DNA extracted from either of those sample types. The immunoSEQ Assay, a bias-controlled multiplex PCR, was used to amplify TCRbeta CDR3 regions from genomic DNA. As for the original processing: Nucleated cell counts per sample were estimated from amplification of reference gene primers within the assay. Sequence reads were collapsed and filtered to measure the absolute abundance of every unique TCRbeta CDR3 rearrangement. For each sample, productive Simpson clonality was calculated as the square root of Simpson's diversity index over productive rearrangements. TCRdb carries this immuneACCESS record with in-frame sequences only. Its versions omit some clonotypes, under half of them owing to an unresolved V gene in the studies checked, with the rest unexplained. The V and J calls and clone size come from that table; D and trimming were worked out from the DNA. The sample table lists some 450,000 clones, 70% to 90% of them with a count of one. 0.75% to 0.85% of the sample rests with the top ten.

What the study reported, not specific to this receptor: The quantity of clinical and demographic metadata differed by source and by participant and was supplied without curation.

A word on this clone: The antigen it binds to is not known. No much larger clone is present one base from it, and per-base qualities are unavailable.

This TCR derives from a man aged 18 to 30 with COVID-19, enrolled during active disease. The sample consisted of peripheral blood.

DNA sequence: TGTGCCAGCAGTGATTTAGTGGAGGGGCTAGCGGGGGGCTACACCTTC. This sequence encodes CASSDLVEGLAGGYTF. The rearranged chain carries TRBV2 and TRBJ1-2; the D gene is perhaps TRBD1, from 5 matching bases. For CDR1 and CDR2, the germline V gene lists SNHLY and FYNNEI. V gives up 3 bases and J gives up 8 bases, and the segment between their germline ends measures 22 bases. The CDR3 measures 16 amino acids from cysteine to phenylalanine. The kept DNA is CDR3 alone, 48 bases in frame from the first base.